The 8 T cell receptor beta chains below come from one sample, sequenced in a study of shared clonotypes between healthy human individuals (dated by TCRdb to the early 2020s). Library preparation was by the immunoSEQ multiplex PCR assay. In its TCRdb copy, this immuneACCESS table keeps in-frame sequences only and misses some clones. Where compared with another copy, unresolved V genes explain less than half of these, and the others have no known cause. Recorded for this sample are 2 million to 2.5 million clones; just under 95% of them occurred a single time. The ten largest clonotypes hold roughly 0.34% of the sample. The material sequenced was naive CD4+ T cells from PBMCs. In light of the paper, this sample's cell subset or site label describes: CD45RA+ positively selected. The receptors here all came from a man aged 18 to 30 in good health. Some clones in this sample may be carry-over from other donors' samples.

Turning to this clone: This specimen includes other DNA sequences encoding the same CDR3. The genes are TRBV7-2 and TRBJ2-7; tentative D call: TRBD1 (6 bases). Looked up from germline, CDR1 is SGHTA and CDR2 is FQGNSA. This CDR3 has 13 amino acids. The V end lost 3 bases, the J end lost 3 bases, and 9 bases lay between the germline ends. The CDR3, as DNA: TGTGCCAGCAGCTTGCTACAGGGCTACGAGCAGTACTTC. It encodes CASSLLQGYEQYF. The full variable domain, its missing parts supplied by reference TRBV7-2 and TRBJ2-7, is GAGVSQSPSNKVTEKGKDVELRCDPISGHTALYWYRQSLGQGLEFLIYFQGNSAPDKSGLPSDRFSAERTGGSVSTLTIQRTQQEDSAVYLCASSLLQGYEQYFGPGTRLTVT.

The table lists this clone with a few counts. The chain employs TRBV28 and TRBJ1-5; no clear D gene. The CDR3 spans 11 residues. The V end lost 6 bases, the J end lost 12 bases, and 12 bases lay between the germline ends. Germline V lookup: CDR1 MDHEN, CDR2 SYDVKM. The CDR3 loop is CASSPHGSQHF. In nucleotides, the CDR3 is TGTGCCAGCAGCCCTCACGGGAGCCAGCATTTT.

This chain links TRBV5-4 with TRBJ1-4; D is uncertain. The CDR3 runs to 15 residues. The germline gives CDR1 SGHNT, CDR2 YYREEE (reference sequence). V was pared by 3 bases and J by 3 bases, with 12 bases between. The DNA for the CDR3 is TGTGCCAGCAGCTCGGACTCTATGGCTAATGAAAAACTGTTTTTT. It yields the protein CASSSDSMANEKLFF.

The chain uses TRBV28 and TRBJ2-1; 10 nucleotides line up with TRBD2. The CDR3 sequence is 15 residues long. Per the germline V gene, CDR1 is MDHEN and CDR2 is SYDVKM. V trimming: 3 bases; J trimming: 7 bases; junction bases outside the gene matches: 6. CDR3 in DNA: TGTGCCAGCAGTTTGGCTAGCGGGAGTCGGAATGAGCAGTTCTTC. Its protein product is CASSLASGSRNEQFF.

As concerns this clone: This CDR3 is also generated by other DNA sequences in the sample. The rearrangement uses TRBV5-1 and TRBJ1-5, with TRBD1 matching 8 bases. The CDR3 runs to 14 residues. The V and J ends lost 0 bases and 4 bases, in that order; junction bases with no gene match: 0. Per the germline V gene, CDR1 is SGHRS and CDR2 is YFSETQ. The CDR3, as DNA: TGCGCCAGCAGCTTGGACAGGGGGAATCAGCCCCAGCATTTT. Translating gives CASSLDRGNQPQHF.

The chain combines TRBV11-2 with TRBJ1-6; D is perhaps TRBD1 (6 bases). Trimming removed 9 bases at V and 5 bases at J, with 20 bases between. Germline assignment: CDR1 SGHAT and CDR2 FQNNGV. CDR3 size: 16 residues. In DNA, the CDR3 is TGTGCCAGGGGGACGGACCGGGGGCCTGATAATTCACCCCTCCACTTT. It translates to CARGTDRGPDNSPLHF.

V is TRBV15 and J is TRBJ1-2; 7 bases are shared with TRBD1. J lost 4 bases, V lost 5 bases, and 7 bases had no gene match. The CDR3 loop spans 14 amino acids. Looked up from germline, CDR1 is LNHNV and CDR2 is YYDKDF (reference sequence). The CDR3 region has the DNA TGTGCCACCAGCGGAAACAGGGGATCCTATGGCTACACCTTC. This encodes CATSGNRGSYGYTF.

This chain joins TRBV18 and TRBJ2-5; 9 nucleotides match TRBD2. With V trimmed by 6 bases and J by 0 bases, 8 bases remained unmatched. Germline V CDR1 and CDR2: KGHSH, LQKENI. The CDR3 runs to 16 residues. CDR3 in amino acids: CASSLTAGGYQETQYF. The DNA of the CDR3 is TGTGCCAGCTCCCTAACAGCGGGAGGCTACCAAGAGACCCAGTACTTC.